Listed below are T cell receptor beta chains from one sample, sequenced in a study of OX40 agonist ivuxolimab in advanced cancers. Using immunoSEQ multiplex PCR, the repertoire was profiled, and TCRdb retains in-frame clones only, with some absent. Among some 52,000 clones listed, less than 90% were seen once. Sequences were derived from CD4+ or CD8+ T cells sorted from blood, sampled in a trial of the OX40 agonist ivuxolimab. The receptors derive from an adult with an advanced solid tumor such as melanoma, head and neck, liver or kidney cancer. The CDR3 runs from the conserved cysteine through the conserved F or W. Each record gives: J gene, V gene, CDR3 protein.

J: TRBJ1-1
V: TRBV28
CDR3: CASSYRQHEAFF

J: TRBJ1-5
V: TRBV5-4
CDR3: CASSLDVGNQPQHF

J: TRBJ2-7
V: TRBV5-5
CDR3: CASSWTFGEQYF

J: TRBJ2-5
V: TRBV6-4
CDR3: CASSALGLAGETQYF

J: TRBJ1-6
V: TRBV5-1
CDR3: CASSPGQGGVDSPLHF

J: TRBJ2-5
V: TRBV5-3
CDR3: CARIAVPGGGTYPETQYF

J: TRBJ1-1
V: TRBV6-5
CDR3: CASRRDRARTEAFF

J: TRBJ1-4
V: TRBV6-4
CDR3: CASNPGQSIEKLFF

J: TRBJ1-2
V: TRBV10-3
CDR3: CAISDRGDGYTF

J: TRBJ2-7
V: TRBV5-1
CDR3: CASSRLSAPNDEQYF

J: TRBJ1-4
V: TRBV13
CDR3: CASSSQHWTDLNEKLFF

J: TRBJ2-3
V: TRBV6-5
CDR3: CASSYSDYHTDTQYF

J: TRBJ1-1
V: TRBV18
CDR3: CASSPGLNTEAFF

J: TRBJ2-5
V: TRBV21-1
CDR3: CASFRTGGRETQYF

J: TRBJ1-1
V: TRBV9
CDR3: CASSVGPGQKNTEAFF

J: TRBJ2-1
V: TRBV11-2
CDR3: CASRTLLAAPVIF